One TCR beta chain is described in this entry. Produced via immunoSEQ multiplex PCR; TCRdb's table is partial and in-frame only. The sample yields about 380,000 clones, more than 85% seen once. This sample is drawn from a study of shared T cell receptors in the human thymus. Germline V gene lookup returns CDR1 LNHDA and CDR2 SQIVND (reference sequence). The CDR3 length is 13 residues. Trimming removed 7 bases from V and 6 bases from J, with 13 bases in between. The receptor was isolated from a human donor. Material for sequencing was thymocytes. The chain employs TRBV19 and TRBJ1-5; D is unclear. CDR3 nucleotide sequence: TGTGCCAGTAAGGAGATGGTGGGTCAGCCCCAGCATTTT. This gives the protein CASKEMVGQPQHF.